Each of the 30 T cell receptor beta chains below was sequenced from the same sample in a study of a mutant IDH1 vaccine in newly diagnosed glioma. Noted time point: baseline, week 1 (first vaccination visit). Treatment here: pre-vaccination baseline after standard-of-care therapy. Method: immunoSEQ multiplex PCR; TCRdb's copy keeps in-frame clones and lacks some. This sample has around 88,000 clones, with around 80% found just once. Sequenced material: PBMCs, taken from a glioma patient treated with radiotherapy, temozolomide or both. The receptors were gathered from a man in his forties or fifties with glioma.

The J gene is TRBJ2-7, the V gene TRBV4-3; perhaps D is TRBD1 or TRBD2 (5 bases each). V was clipped by 0 bases and J by 0 bases, with 9 bases between them. The CDR3 consists of 15 residues. The V gene's germline CDR1 is LGHNA and CDR2 YSLEER. CDR3 sequence (DNA): TGCGCCAGCAGCCAAGAAGGGACGAGCTCCTACGAGCAGTACTTC. This gives the protein CASSQEGTSSYEQYF.

This chain joins TRBV7-3 and TRBJ2-1; 10 bases map to TRBD2. CDR1 and CDR2 from the germline V gene are SGHTA and FQGTGA. V gave up 6 bases and J gave up 8 bases; unmatched junction bases: 13. The CDR3 sequence is 16 residues long. Here the CDR3 reads CASSLHPSGSLHEQFF. The CDR3 DNA follows: TGTGCCAGCAGTCTGCACCCTAGCGGGAGTTTACATGAGCAGTTCTTC.

This clone was counted a few times. The V and J genes are TRBV4-2 and TRBJ1-1; 9 bases agree with TRBD1. CDR1 and CDR2 (germline): LGHNA, YNFKEQ. V was clipped by 5 bases and J by 5 bases; unmatched bases: 15. This CDR3 contains 17 residues. The CDR3 nucleotides are TGTGCCAGCAGCGTTCAACCGGGACAGGGATCCGTGACTGAAGCTTTCTTT. It is translated as CASSVQPGQGSVTEAFF.

This clone was seen a handful of times. This chain uses TRBV4-3 with TRBJ2-7; 7 bases are a match to TRBD2. The ends lost 3 bases at V and 3 bases at J; junction bases unmatched: 5. Germline CDR1 is LGHNA and CDR2 is YSLEER. This CDR3 is 14 amino acids long. In DNA form, the CDR3 reads TGCGCCAGCAGCCACGGACTAGTTTTCTACGAGCAGTACTTC. Translation: CASSHGLVFYEQYF.

The chain couples TRBV7-9 to TRBJ2-1; D is perhaps TRBD1 (7 bases). V gave up 2 bases and J gave up 4 bases, with 12 bases separating them. Germline V CDR1 and CDR2: SEHNR, FQNEAQ (reference sequence). The CDR3 runs 15 residues. CDR3 residues: CASSLQAGGYNEQFF. The CDR3 DNA sequence: TGTGCCAGCAGCTTACAAGCAGGGGGGTACAATGAGCAGTTCTTC.

J is TRBJ2-7 and V is TRBV4-1; TRBD1 matches 12 bases. There are 18 residues in the CDR3. Germline CDR1 is MGHRA and CDR2 is YSYEKL. The ends lost 0 bases at V and 3 bases at J; junction bases unmatched: 9. The CDR3 region has the DNA TGCGCCAGCAGCCAAGAAAGGACCGGGACAGGGGGCCACTACGAGCAGTACTTC. Protein product: CASSQERTGTGGHYEQYF.

V usage is TRBV7-9 and J usage is TRBJ2-6; 8 bases match TRBD1. J lost 0 bases, V lost 5 bases, and 9 bases had no gene match. The CDR3 runs 18 residues. Germline CDR1 is SEHNR and CDR2 is FQNEAQ (reference sequence). CDR3 sequence: CASSQIRDRNSGANVLTF. In DNA form, the CDR3 reads TGTGCCAGCAGCCAAATCCGGGACAGGAACTCTGGGGCCAACGTCCTGACTTTC. The full variable domain, with the rest looked up from reference TRBV7-9 and TRBJ2-6, is DTGVSQNPRHKITKRGQNVTFRCDPISEHNRLYWYRQTLGQGPEFLTYFQNEAQLEKSRLLSDRFSAERPKGSFSTLEIQRTEQGDSAMYLCASSQIRDRNSGANVLTFGAGSRLTVL.

The J gene is TRBJ1-2, the V gene TRBV6-1; 9 bases are a match to TRBD1. This CDR3 spans 13 amino acids. Germline V gives CDR1 MNHNS, CDR2 SASEGT. The J segment lost 4 bases and the V segment lost 7 bases, leaving 4 bases of the junction unmatched. In nucleotides, the CDR3 is TGTGCCAGCACTTTGACAGGGGGCTATGGCTACACCTTC. It specifies CASTLTGGYGYTF.

This clone was found a few times. The chain has TRBV7-6 and TRBJ1-1; a weak D match, TRBD1 (5 bases). CDR3 length: 12 residues. Trimming left V 1 base short and J 8 bases short, with 8 bases between. Germline V gene data show CDR1 as SGHVS and CDR2 as FNYEAQ. CDR3 sequence: CASSLGGGEAFF. In DNA form, the CDR3 reads TGTGCCAGCAGCTTAGGGGGCGGCGAAGCTTTCTTT.

The chain carries TRBV6-5 and TRBJ1-4, with 9 bases that match TRBD1. The CDR3 runs to 14 residues. J was trimmed by 5 bases and V by 5 bases; bases with no gene match: 3. Germline lookup yields CDR1 MNHEY and CDR2 SVGAGI. The CDR3 bases are TGTGCCAGCAGTAGGGACAGGGTGAATGAAAAACTGTTTTTT. Protein product: CASSRDRVNEKLFF.

J is TRBJ2-7 and V is TRBV28; 7 bases align to TRBD2. Germline-derived CDR1 and CDR2 are MDHEN and SYDVKM. After removal of 10 bases from V and 1 base from J, the junction contained 10 bases not matched to a gene. This CDR3 spans 14 amino acids. CDR3 region: CATIVGGLSYEQYF. The DNA for the CDR3 is TGTGCCACCATCGTGGGGGGGTTATCCTACGAGCAGTACTTC.

The chain uses TRBV11-2 and TRBJ2-7, with D perhaps TRBD1 or TRBD2 (5 bases each). Germline loops: CDR1 SGHAT, CDR2 FQNNGV. This CDR3 spans 14 amino acids. V was clipped by 2 bases and J by 3 bases, with 11 bases between them. The CDR3 DNA follows: TGTGCCAGCAGCTTACAGTCAGGGAGCTACGAGCAGTACTTC. It is translated as CASSLQSGSYEQYF.

This chain uses TRBV5-4 with TRBJ2-5; a weak D match, TRBD2 (6 bases). Germline values: CDR1 SGHNT, CDR2 YYREEE (reference sequence). V lost 2 bases, J lost 2 bases, and 16 bases lay in between. The CDR3 runs to 16 residues. CDR3: CASSFGRGRQQETQYF. In DNA, the CDR3 is TGTGCCAGCAGCTTTGGTCGAGGGAGGCAGCAAGAGACCCAGTACTTC. Combining the CDR3 with reference TRBV5-4 and TRBJ2-5 gives the whole variable domain ETGVTQSPTHLIKTRGQQVTLRCSSQSGHNTVSWYQQALGQGPQFIFQYYREEENGRGNFPPRFSGLQFPNYSSELNVNALELDDSALYLCASSFGRGRQQETQYFGPGTRLLVL.

J is TRBJ2-5 and V is TRBV4-3; either TRBD1 or TRBD2 may fit D (5 bases each). The germline gives CDR1 LGHNA, CDR2 YSLEER. This CDR3 has 15 residues. Trimming removed 3 bases from V and 4 bases from J, with 15 bases in between. The CDR3 protein is CASSQGSQGPETQYF. The CDR3 DNA sequence: TGCGCCAGCAGCCAGGGGTCCCAGGGACCAGAGACCCAGTACTTC.

V usage is TRBV27 and J usage is TRBJ2-7; either TRBD1 or TRBD2 may supply D (6 bases each). This CDR3 region has 14 residues. CDR1 is MNHEY and CDR2 is SMNVEV in the germline V gene (reference sequence). V was clipped by 3 bases and J by 4 bases, with 13 bases between them. The CDR3 region is CASSFEGGVYEQYF. The DNA of the CDR3 is TGTGCCAGCAGTTTCGAGGGGGGCGTTTACGAGCAGTACTTC.

The V gene is TRBV19, the J gene TRBJ2-2; 9 bases are a match to TRBD1. Germline CDR1 reads LNHDA; CDR2 reads SQIVND (reference sequence). The CDR3 totals 17 residues. Trimming cost V 4 bases and J 9 bases; bases outside gene matches: 15. CDR3 residues: CASSNRARTGVLRELFF. CDR3 DNA sequence: TGTGCCAGTAGTAATCGAGCCCGGACAGGGGTGCTTCGGGAGCTGTTTTTT.

J is TRBJ1-4 and V is TRBV9; the D gene is possibly TRBD1 (5 bases). Germline lookup yields CDR1 SGDLS and CDR2 YYNGEE. The V end lost 3 bases, the J end lost 12 bases, and 24 bases lay between the germline ends. The CDR3 is 16 amino acids. Written as DNA, the CDR3 is TGTGCCAGCAGCGCCTCTCTACAGGACCCGGGGCGGGAACTGTTTTTT. Encoded protein: CASSASLQDPGRELFF.

V is TRBV2 and J is TRBJ1-1, with 9 nucleotides matching TRBD1. The CDR3 spans 12 residues. V shed 8 bases, J shed 11 bases, and the junction held 9 bases outside the gene matches. Germline V gene sequence: CDR1 SNHLY, CDR2 FYNNEI. CDR3 nucleotide sequence: TGTGCCAGCGTCCTTACAGGGGGCGACGCTTTCTTT. This codes for CASVLTGGDAFF.

This chain uses TRBV11-2 with TRBJ2-7; no clear D gene. This CDR3 is built from 16 residues. V lost 0 bases and J lost 4, with 16 bases in between. Per the germline V gene, CDR1 is SGHAT and CDR2 is FQNNGV. CDR3 amino acids: CASSLDRAGPVYEQYF. As DNA, the CDR3 is TGTGCCAGCAGCTTAGATCGAGCTGGTCCCGTTTACGAGCAGTACTTC.

The CDR3 DNA follows: TGTGCCAGCAGCTTCGATAGGGGCTACACACGAGATACGCAGTATTTT. This codes for CASSFDRGYTRDTQYF. V usage is TRBV7-9 and J usage is TRBJ2-3; TRBD1 is a possible D gene (5 bases). CDR1 and CDR2 from the germline V gene are SEHNR and FQNEAQ (reference sequence). Between the trimmed V and J ends, which lost 3 bases and 5 bases, there was a span of 18 bases. The CDR3 length is 16 residues.

The rearrangement joins TRBV4-1 to TRBJ2-1; weak D call: TRBD2 (6 bases). In germline, CDR1 is MGHRA, CDR2 YSYEKL. This CDR3 region has 14 residues. V dropped 0 bases and J dropped 3 bases, with 6 bases sitting between them. The CDR3 region has the DNA TGCGCCAGCAGCCAAGAGCGGGACTACAATGAGCAGTTCTTC. Translation gives CASSQERDYNEQFF.

The CDR3 loop is CASKAGKAYVNEQFF. The CDR3 bases are TGTGCCAGTAAAGCAGGGAAGGCGTATGTCAATGAGCAGTTCTTC. V usage is TRBV19 and J usage is TRBJ2-1; maybe TRBD1 (5 bases). Germline V gene data show CDR1 as LNHDA and CDR2 as SQIVND (reference sequence). V shed 7 bases and J shed 6 bases, with 19 bases lying between them. The CDR3 runs 15 residues.

This clone has just a few counts. The chain recombines TRBV19 with TRBJ1-1; D gene uncertain. The CDR3 runs 16 residues. Trimming removed 5 bases from V and 0 bases from J, with 16 bases in between. In germline, CDR1 is LNHDA, CDR2 SQIVND (reference sequence). DNA of the CDR3: TGTGCCAGTAGTGATTTACCGGGATCCATGAACACTGAAGCTTTCTTT. Amino acids: CASSDLPGSMNTEAFF.

Concerning this clone: An end of the junction does not agree with germline; a read error may underlie this. The CDR3 bases are TGTGCTAGCAGCTTTAGACTAGCCGGCGAGACCCAGTACTTC. Amino acids: CASSFRLAGETQYF. The V and J genes are TRBV7-7 and TRBJ2-5, with 7 bases matching TRBD2. Germline V gene lookup returns CDR1 SSHAT and CDR2 FNYEAQ (reference sequence). The CDR3 extends over 14 amino acids.

The rearrangement links TRBV6-5 to TRBJ1-2; D perhaps matches TRBD1 (5 bases). This CDR3 comprises 14 residues. Deletions cut 6 bases from V and 1 base from J, with 12 bases between. From germline, CDR1 is MNHEY and CDR2 SVGAGI. CDR3 residues: CASSGGDSNYGYTF. CDR3 DNA: TGTGCCAGCAGCGGGGGGGATAGTAACTATGGCTACACCTTC.

The rearrangement links TRBV2 to TRBJ2-1; D perhaps matches TRBD1 (6 bases). Germline V gene data show CDR1 as SNHLY and CDR2 as FYNNEI. Trimming removed 8 bases at V and 0 bases at J, with 11 bases between. The CDR3 covers 14 residues. This CDR3 reads CASPRGTSYNEQFF. The CDR3 DNA sequence: TGTGCCAGCCCCAGGGGCACCTCCTACAATGAGCAGTTCTTC.

The chain recombines TRBV9 with TRBJ2-7, with D hard to call. Germline V CDR1 and CDR2: SGDLS, YYNGEE. The CDR3 extends over 16 amino acids. With 2 bases removed from V and 0 bases from J, the gap between germline ends came to 15 bases. This CDR3 is CASSVATGRYSYEQYF. In DNA form, the CDR3 reads TGTGCCAGCAGCGTGGCGACCGGGCGTTACTCCTACGAGCAGTACTTC.

This chain uses TRBV19 with TRBJ2-5; 7 bases line up with TRBD1. This CDR3 has 14 amino acids. Germline V gives CDR1 LNHDA, CDR2 SQIVND (reference sequence). Unmatched junction bases numbered 8, after V lost 4 bases and J lost 6 bases. The CDR3 DNA follows: TGTGCCAGTAGTACTCCGGGACAGCATCAGACCCAGTACTTC. This encodes CASSTPGQHQTQYF.

This clone was seen a handful of times. The CDR3 DNA reads TGCGCCAGCAGCGAATCAGGGTCCGAGCAGTACTTC. Translation gives CASSESGSEQYF. This chain links TRBV5-1 with TRBJ2-7; weak D call: TRBD1 (5 bases). Germline CDR1 SGHRS, CDR2 YFSETQ. With 4 bases removed from V and 6 bases from J, the gap between germline ends came to 11 bases. The CDR3 is 12 amino acids.

CDR3 residues: CASSTSAGELFF. The CDR3 nucleotides read TGTGCCAGTAGTACTAGTGCCGGGGAGCTGTTTTTT. The chain joins TRBV19 to TRBJ2-2; D gene uncertain. CDR3 length: 12 residues. Germline lookup yields CDR1 LNHDA and CDR2 SQIVND (reference sequence). V was trimmed by 4 bases and J by 6 bases, leaving 6 bases between them.